One TCR beta chain is described in this entry. What the recovered Cohort 3 donors had was two negative PCRs, clearance, or symptom resolution. The data originate from a study of blood T cell repertoires in COVID-19. Study-wide background: Sites in the United States, Italy and Spain provided acute and convalescent COVID-19 samples. In each case, the material was cDNA or gDNA derived from T cells, B-cell-depleted T cells, or PBMCs.

Trimming removed 0 bases at V and 0 bases at J, with 12 bases between. This CDR3 spans 17 amino acids. Germline CDR1 reads SGHVS; CDR2 reads FNYEAQ. The data were produced by immunoSEQ multiplex PCR, yet TCRdb's version contains in-frame clones alone and is incomplete. Of some 460,000 clones listed, 87% are singletons. The sequence derives from a woman between 18 and 30 years old who had recovered from COVID-19. Sequencing input: PBMCs or T cells enriched from blood (not recorded which). The rearrangement uses TRBV7-6 and TRBJ2-1, with unresolved D. CDR3 DNA: TGTGCCAGCAGCTTAGCGCCCCCGGAGAACTCCTACAATGAGCAGTTCTTC. This sequence encodes CASSLAPPENSYNEQFF.